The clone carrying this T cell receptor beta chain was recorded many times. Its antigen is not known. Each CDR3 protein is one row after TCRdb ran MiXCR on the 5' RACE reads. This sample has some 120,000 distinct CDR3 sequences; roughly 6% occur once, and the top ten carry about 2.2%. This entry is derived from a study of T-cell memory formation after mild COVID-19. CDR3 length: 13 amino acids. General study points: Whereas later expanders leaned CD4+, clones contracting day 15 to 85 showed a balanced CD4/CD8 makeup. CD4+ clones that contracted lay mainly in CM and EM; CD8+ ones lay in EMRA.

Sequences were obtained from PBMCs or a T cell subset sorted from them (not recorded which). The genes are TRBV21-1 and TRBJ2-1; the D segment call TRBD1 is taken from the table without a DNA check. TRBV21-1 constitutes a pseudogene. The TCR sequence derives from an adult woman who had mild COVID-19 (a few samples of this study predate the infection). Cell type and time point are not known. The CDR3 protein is CASRRQGSNEQFF. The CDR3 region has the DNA TGTGCCAGCAGGCGACAGGGGAGCAATGAGCAGTTCTTC.